This T cell receptor (beta chain) was obtained from a study of human T cells and chemical hapten exposure. Across the study: Sensitization involved placing 2% DPC onto an approximately 2 cm by approximately 2 cm region of upper inner arm skin.

Germline V gene lookup returns CDR1 KGHSH and CDR2 LQKENI. The CDR3 consists of 18 residues. With 3 bases clipped from V and 3 bases from J, the junction kept 14 bases outside the gene matches. The library attached unique molecular identifiers to individual cDNA molecules. Original processing methods: Samples contained a median of roughly 100,000 TCRs, with a range of about 20,000 to 750,000. MiXCR, applied by TCRdb to the RACE reads, yields one record per CDR3 protein. The V and J calls were not made by the authors but by TCRdb's processing. This table has roughly 92,000 distinct CDR3 sequences, approximately 10% appearing once. Noted time point: patch test 2, 6 weeks after DPC sensitization. Indicated treatment: therapeutic diphenylcyclopropenone sensitization with weekly scalp DPC. Phlebotomy was performed prior to application of every patch test.

Here the sequenced sample was whole blood, taken in connection with sensitization to the hapten diphenylcyclopropenone (DPC). The source is a woman in her thirties or forties with alopecia areata. Some clones in this sample may be carry-over from other donors' samples. This chain connects TRBV18 to TRBJ2-3, with 8 nucleotides matching TRBD2. CDR3 amino acids: CASSPLTPAGVRTDTQYF. The DNA of the CDR3 is TGTGCCAGCTCACCCCTCACCCCAGCGGGAGTGAGAACAGATACGCAGTATTTT. Full variable domain (remainder filled in from reference TRBV18 and TRBJ2-3): NAGVMQNPRHLVRRRGQEARLRCSPMKGHSHVYWYRQLPEEGLKFMVYLQKENIIDESGMPKERFSAEFPKEGPSILRIQQVVRGDSAAYFCASSPLTPAGVRTDTQYFGPGTRLTVL.